A selection of T cell receptor beta chains follows, all from one sample in a study of shared clonotypes between healthy human individuals. The data were produced by immunoSEQ multiplex PCR, yet TCRdb's version contains in-frame clones alone and is incomplete. The table shows around 340,000 clones, with roughly 80% occurring only once. Sequenced material: memory CD4+ T cells sorted from blood. The receptors come from a man younger than 45 in good health. Both conserved end residues are part of each CDR3. Fields, in order: D gene, V gene, clone size, J gene, CDR3 protein, CDR3 DNA. The D gene is left open where the match is weak. Clone size is shown for a subset of rows, as once, few, many or a class of expanded clone.

.	TRBV7-9	.	TRBJ1-1	CASSAGVDTEAFF	TGTGCCAGCAGCGCAGGGGTAGACACTGAAGCTTTCTTT
.	TRBV10-2	.	TRBJ1-5	CASSEGRSAQHF	TGCGCCAGCAGTGAGGGCAGGTCGGCCCAGCATTTT
TRBD2	TRBV5-1	.	TRBJ2-7	CASSKELALSYEQYF	TGCGCCAGCAGCAAGGAACTAGCGTTGAGCTACGAGCAGTACTTC
.	TRBV5-3	.	TRBJ1-4	CASSGQGTGEKLFF	TGTGCCAGCAGCGGCCAGGGTACGGGTGAAAAACTGTTTTTT
TRBD2	TRBV9	.	TRBJ2-1	CASSVDGLAAGEQFF	TGTGCCAGCAGCGTAGATGGACTAGCTGCGGGTGAGCAGTTCTTC
.	TRBV6-5	.	TRBJ1-1	CASRKAGVNTEAFF	TGTGCCAGCCGTAAGGCAGGGGTGAACACTGAAGCTTTCTTT
.	TRBV11-2	.	TRBJ2-5	CASSLLLGPETQYF	TGTGCCAGCAGCTTATTGCTGGGCCCAGAGACCCAGTACTTC
TRBD2	TRBV7-2	.	TRBJ2-7	CASSRDGGAYEQYF	TGTGCCAGCAGCCGTGACGGGGGGGCCTACGAGCAGTACTTC
.	TRBV7-8	.	TRBJ2-7	CASSLPGMGYEQYF	TGTGCCAGCAGCTTACCGGGAATGGGATACGAGCAGTACTTC
TRBD1	TRBV10-3	.	TRBJ2-3	CANKGQGSTDTQYF	TGTGCCAACAAAGGACAGGGGAGCACAGATACGCAGTATTTT
.	TRBV25-1	.	TRBJ2-3	CATARGGNTDTQYF	TGTGCCACCGCTCGGGGCGGAAACACAGATACGCAGTATTTT
TRBD2	TRBV20-1	few	TRBJ2-3	CSSGRGDTQYF	TGCAGTAGCGGGAGGGGGGATACGCAGTATTTT
TRBD1	TRBV4-2	many	TRBJ2-7	CASSQETGGLTYEQYF	TGTGCCAGCAGCCAGGAGACAGGGGGGCTGACCTACGAGCAGTACTTC
TRBD1	TRBV7-9	.	TRBJ2-7	CASSKGQVDLGFDEQYF	TGTGCCAGCAGTAAGGGACAGGTTGATTTAGGGTTTGACGAGCAGTACTTC
TRBD1	TRBV7-9	.	TRBJ2-3	CASSLNRGVSTDTQYF	TGTGCCAGCAGCTTAAACAGGGGGGTGAGCACAGATACGCAGTATTTT
.	TRBV18	.	TRBJ1-3	CASSPGLGSREGNTIYF	TGTGCCAGCTCACCGGGACTCGGGTCCAGGGAAGGAAACACCATATATTTT
.	TRBV28	few	TRBJ2-4	CASSQLTGAKNIQYF	TGTGCCAGCAGCCAGTTGACGGGAGCCAAAAACATTCAGTACTTC
.	TRBV6-1	.	TRBJ2-5	CASSDQLAAETQYF	TGTGCCAGCAGTGACCAACTAGCAGCGGAGACCCAGTACTTC